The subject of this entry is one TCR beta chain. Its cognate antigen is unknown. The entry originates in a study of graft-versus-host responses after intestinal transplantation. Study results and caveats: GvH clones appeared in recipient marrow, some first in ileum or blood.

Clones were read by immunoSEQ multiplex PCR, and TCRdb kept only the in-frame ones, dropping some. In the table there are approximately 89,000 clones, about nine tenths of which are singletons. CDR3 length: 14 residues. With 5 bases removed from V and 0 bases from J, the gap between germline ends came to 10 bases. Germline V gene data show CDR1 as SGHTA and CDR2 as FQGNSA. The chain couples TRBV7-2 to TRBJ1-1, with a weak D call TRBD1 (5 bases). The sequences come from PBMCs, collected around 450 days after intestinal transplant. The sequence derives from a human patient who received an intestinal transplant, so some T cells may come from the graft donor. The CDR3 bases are TGTGCCAGCAGCCCTGGGGGGGTGAACACTGAAGCTTTCTTT. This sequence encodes CASSPGGVNTEAFF. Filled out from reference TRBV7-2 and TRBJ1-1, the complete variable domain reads GAGVSQSPSNKVTEKGKDVELRCDPISGHTALYWYRQSLGQGLEFLIYFQGNSAPDKSGLPSDRFSAERTGGSVSTLTIQRTQQEDSAVYLCASSPGGVNTEAFFGQGTRLTVV.